A single sample gave rise to the 5 T cell receptor beta chains below, sequenced in a study of blood T cells in healthy people across ages. With a J-beta primer mix and a sample-barcoded 5' primer, a second PCR ran roughly 6 to 11 cycles. TCRdb used MiXCR to reprocess the 5' RACE reads, holding one entry per CDR3 protein. The sample has 780,000 or so distinct CDR3 sequences; about 61% are singletons. Sequenced material: blood. The receptors were sampled from a middle-aged man in good health.

This clonotype turned up a few times. The gene calls are TRBV6-2 or TRBV6-3 and TRBJ2-7; D is perhaps TRBD1 (6 bases). The CDR3 is made up of 20 amino acids. Looked up from germline, CDR1 is MNHEY and CDR2 is SVGEGT. Trimming removed 0 bases from V and 2 bases from J, with 26 bases in between. This CDR3 is CASSYSIIWRADSATYEQYF. The CDR3 DNA sequence: TGTGCCAGCAGTTACTCGATCATCTGGCGGGCGGACAGTGCAACCTACGAGCAGTACTTC.

This clonotype was detected a few times. This chain joins TRBV12-3 or TRBV12-4 and TRBJ2-4; tentative D call: TRBD2 (6 bases). CDR3 length equals 14 residues. Trimming took off 1 base at V and 8 bases at J, with 12 bases between the two ends. The CDR3 protein is CASSLGSAGHIQYF. The CDR3, as DNA: TGTGCCAGCAGTTTAGGTTCCGCGGGGCACATTCAGTACTTC.

This clonotype was seen a few times. Here the CDR3 DNA reads TGCGCCAGCAGCCGGGGGGTAATCACTGAAGCTTTCTTT. Its protein product is CASSRGVITEAFF. The chain employs TRBV4-1 and TRBJ1-1; a possible D gene is TRBD1 (5 bases). The CDR3 totals 13 residues. V gave up 4 bases and J gave up 4 bases, with 10 bases separating them. Germline values: CDR1 MGHRA, CDR2 YSYEKL.

The chain links TRBV7-2 to TRBJ1-1, with TRBD1 as a possible D gene (5 bases). V lost 3 bases, J lost 11 bases, and 13 bases lay in between. The CDR3 loop spans 12 amino acids. Germline V gives CDR1 SGHTA, CDR2 FQGNSA. The CDR3 DNA sequence: TGTGCCAGCAGCTTTAGGGGCCGTGGGGCTTTCTTT. It translates to CASSFRGRGAFF.

This clonotype was seen more than once but under ten times. The rearrangement joins TRBV28 to TRBJ2-5; D could derive from TRBD1 or TRBD2 (5 bases each). Germline lookup yields CDR1 MDHEN and CDR2 SYDVKM. The CDR3 extends over 15 amino acids. Trimming pared 6 bases from V and 4 bases from J, leaving 18 bases between. The CDR3 loop is CASRGPGRWLETQYF. For the CDR3, the DNA is TGTGCCAGCAGAGGCCCGGGACGGTGGTTAGAGACCCAGTACTTC.